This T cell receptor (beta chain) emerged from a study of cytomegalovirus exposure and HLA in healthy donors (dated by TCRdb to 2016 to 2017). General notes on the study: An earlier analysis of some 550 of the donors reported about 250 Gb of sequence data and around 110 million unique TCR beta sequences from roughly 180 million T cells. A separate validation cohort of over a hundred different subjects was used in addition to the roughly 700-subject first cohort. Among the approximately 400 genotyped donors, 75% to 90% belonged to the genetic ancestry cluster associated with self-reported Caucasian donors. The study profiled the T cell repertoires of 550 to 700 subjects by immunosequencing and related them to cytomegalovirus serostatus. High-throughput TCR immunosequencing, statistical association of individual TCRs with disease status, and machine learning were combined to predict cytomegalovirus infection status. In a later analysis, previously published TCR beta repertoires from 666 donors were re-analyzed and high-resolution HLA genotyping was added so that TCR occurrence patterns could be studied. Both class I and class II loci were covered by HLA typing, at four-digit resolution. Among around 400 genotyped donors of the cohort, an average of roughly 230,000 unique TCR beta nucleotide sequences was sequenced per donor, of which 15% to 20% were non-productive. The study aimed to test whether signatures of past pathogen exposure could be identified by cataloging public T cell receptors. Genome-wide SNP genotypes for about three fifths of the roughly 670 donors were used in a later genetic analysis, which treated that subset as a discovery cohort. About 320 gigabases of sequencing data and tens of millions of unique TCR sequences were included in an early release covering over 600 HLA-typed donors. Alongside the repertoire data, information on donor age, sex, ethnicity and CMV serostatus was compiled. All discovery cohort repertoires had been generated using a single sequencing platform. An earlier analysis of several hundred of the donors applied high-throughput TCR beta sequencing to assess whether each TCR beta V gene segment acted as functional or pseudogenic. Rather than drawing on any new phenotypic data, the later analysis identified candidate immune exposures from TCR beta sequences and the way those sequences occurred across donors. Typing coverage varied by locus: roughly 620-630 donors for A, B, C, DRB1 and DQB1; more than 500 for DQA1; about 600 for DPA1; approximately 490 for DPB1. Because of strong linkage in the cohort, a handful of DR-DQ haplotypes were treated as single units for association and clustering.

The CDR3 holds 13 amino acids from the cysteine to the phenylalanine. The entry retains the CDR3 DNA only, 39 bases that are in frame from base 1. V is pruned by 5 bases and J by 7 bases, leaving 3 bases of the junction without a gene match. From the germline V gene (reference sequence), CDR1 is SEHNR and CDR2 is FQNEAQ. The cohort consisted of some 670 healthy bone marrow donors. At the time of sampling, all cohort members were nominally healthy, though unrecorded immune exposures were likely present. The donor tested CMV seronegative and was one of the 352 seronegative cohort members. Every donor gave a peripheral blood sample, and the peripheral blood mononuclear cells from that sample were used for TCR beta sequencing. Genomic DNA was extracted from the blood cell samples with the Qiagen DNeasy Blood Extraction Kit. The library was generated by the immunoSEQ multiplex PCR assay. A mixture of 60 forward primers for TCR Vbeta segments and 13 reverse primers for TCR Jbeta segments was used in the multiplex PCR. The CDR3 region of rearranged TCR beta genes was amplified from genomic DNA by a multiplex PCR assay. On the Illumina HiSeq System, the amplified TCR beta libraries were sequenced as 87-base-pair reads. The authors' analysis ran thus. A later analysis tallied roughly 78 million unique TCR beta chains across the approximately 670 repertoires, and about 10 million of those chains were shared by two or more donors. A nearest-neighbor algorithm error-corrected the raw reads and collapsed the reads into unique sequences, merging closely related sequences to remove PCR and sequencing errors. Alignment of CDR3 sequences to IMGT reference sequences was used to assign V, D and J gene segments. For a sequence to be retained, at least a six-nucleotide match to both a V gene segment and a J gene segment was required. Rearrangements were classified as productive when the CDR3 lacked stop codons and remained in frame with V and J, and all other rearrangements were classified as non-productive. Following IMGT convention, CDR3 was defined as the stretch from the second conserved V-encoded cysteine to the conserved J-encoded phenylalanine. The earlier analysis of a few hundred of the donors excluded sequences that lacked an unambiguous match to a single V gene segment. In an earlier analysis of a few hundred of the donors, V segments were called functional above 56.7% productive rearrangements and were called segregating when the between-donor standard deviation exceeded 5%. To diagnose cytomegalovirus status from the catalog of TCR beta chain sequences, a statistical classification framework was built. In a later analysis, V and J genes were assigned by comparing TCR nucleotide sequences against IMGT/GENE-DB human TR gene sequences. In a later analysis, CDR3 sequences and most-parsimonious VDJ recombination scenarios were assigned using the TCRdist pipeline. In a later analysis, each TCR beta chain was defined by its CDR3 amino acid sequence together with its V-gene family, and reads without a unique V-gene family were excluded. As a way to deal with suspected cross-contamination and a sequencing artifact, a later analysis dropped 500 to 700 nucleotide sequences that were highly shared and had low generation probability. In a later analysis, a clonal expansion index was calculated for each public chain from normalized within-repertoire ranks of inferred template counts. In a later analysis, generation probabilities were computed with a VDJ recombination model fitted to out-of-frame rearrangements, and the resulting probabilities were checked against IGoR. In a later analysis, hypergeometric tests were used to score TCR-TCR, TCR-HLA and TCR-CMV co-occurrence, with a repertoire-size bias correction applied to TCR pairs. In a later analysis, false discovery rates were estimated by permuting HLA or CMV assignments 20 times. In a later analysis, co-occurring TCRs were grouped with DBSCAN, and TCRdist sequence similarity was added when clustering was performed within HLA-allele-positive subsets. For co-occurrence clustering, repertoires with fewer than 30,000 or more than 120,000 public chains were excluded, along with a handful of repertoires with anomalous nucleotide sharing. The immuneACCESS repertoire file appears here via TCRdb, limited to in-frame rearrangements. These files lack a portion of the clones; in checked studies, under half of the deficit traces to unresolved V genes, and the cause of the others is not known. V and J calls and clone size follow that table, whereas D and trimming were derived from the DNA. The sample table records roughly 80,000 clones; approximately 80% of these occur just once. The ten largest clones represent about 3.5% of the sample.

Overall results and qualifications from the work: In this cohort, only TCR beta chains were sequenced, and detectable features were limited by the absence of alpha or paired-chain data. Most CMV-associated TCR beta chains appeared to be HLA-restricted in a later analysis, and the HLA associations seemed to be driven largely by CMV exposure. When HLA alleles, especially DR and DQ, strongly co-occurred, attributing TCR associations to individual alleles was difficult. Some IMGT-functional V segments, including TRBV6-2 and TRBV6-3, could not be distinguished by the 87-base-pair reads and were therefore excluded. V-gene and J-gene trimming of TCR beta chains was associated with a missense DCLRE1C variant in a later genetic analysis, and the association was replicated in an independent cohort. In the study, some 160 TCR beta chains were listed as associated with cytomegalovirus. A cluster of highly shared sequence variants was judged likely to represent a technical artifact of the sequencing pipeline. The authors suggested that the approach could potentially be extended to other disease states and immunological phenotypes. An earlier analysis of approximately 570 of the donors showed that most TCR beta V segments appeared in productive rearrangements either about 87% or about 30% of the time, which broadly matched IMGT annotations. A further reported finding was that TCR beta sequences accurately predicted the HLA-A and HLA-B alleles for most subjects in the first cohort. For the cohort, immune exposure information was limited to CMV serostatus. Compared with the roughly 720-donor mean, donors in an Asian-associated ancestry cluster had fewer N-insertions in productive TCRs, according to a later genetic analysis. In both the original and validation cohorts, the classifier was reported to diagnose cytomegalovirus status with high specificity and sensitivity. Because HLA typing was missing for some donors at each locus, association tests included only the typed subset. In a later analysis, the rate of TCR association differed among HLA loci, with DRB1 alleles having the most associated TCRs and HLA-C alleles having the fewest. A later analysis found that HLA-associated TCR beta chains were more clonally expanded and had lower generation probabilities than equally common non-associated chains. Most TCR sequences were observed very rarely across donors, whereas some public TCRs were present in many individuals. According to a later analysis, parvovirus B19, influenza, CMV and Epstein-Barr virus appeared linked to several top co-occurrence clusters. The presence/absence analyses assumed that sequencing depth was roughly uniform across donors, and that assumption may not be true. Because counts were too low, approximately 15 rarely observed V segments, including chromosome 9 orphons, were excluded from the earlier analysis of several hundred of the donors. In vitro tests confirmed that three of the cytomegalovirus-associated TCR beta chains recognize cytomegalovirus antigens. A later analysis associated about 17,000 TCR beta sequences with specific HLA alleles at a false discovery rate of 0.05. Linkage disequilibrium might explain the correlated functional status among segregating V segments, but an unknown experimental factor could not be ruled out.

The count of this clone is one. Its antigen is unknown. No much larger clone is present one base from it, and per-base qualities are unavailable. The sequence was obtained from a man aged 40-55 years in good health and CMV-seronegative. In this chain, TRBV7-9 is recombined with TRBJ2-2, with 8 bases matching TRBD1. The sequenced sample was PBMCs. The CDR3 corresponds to CASSVTGGGELFF. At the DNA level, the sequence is TGTGCCAGCAGCGTAACAGGGGGCGGGGAGCTGTTTTTT.